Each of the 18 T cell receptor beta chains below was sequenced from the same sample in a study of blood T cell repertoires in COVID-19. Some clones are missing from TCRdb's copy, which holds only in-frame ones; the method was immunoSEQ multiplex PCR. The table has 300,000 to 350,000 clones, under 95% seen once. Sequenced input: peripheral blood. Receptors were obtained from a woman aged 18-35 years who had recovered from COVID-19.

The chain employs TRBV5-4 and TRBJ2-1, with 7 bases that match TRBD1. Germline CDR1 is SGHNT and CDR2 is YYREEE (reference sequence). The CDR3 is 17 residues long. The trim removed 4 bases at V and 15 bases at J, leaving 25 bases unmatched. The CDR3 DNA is TGTGCCAGCAGCGCCGGACAGGCCCGGACTCTCAACCGACGGCGGTTCTTC. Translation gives CASSAGQARTLNRRRFF.

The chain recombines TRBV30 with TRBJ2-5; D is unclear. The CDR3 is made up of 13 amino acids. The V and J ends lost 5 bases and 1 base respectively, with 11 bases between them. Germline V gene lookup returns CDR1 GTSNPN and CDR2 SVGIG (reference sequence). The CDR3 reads CAWAYRVQETQYF. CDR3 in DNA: TGTGCCTGGGCCTACCGAGTCCAAGAGACCCAGTACTTC. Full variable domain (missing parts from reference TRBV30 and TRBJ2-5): SQTIHQWPATLVQPVGSPLSLECTVEGTSNPNLYWYRQAAGRGLQLLFYSVGIGQISSEVPQNLSASRPQDRQFILSSKKLLLSDSGFYLCAWAYRVQETQYFGPGTRLLVL.

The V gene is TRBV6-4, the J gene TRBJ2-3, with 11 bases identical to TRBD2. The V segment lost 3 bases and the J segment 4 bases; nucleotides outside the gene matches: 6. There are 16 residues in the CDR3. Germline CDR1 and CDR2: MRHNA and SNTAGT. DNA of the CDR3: TGTGCCAGCAGTGATGACGGACTAGCGGGCGCAGATACGCAGTATTTT. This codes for CASSDDGLAGADTQYF.

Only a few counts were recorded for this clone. CDR3 sequence (DNA): TGTGCCAGTAGTACGAGGTATAGCAATCAGCCCCAGCATTTT. It codes for CASSTRYSNQPQHF. The chain links TRBV19 to TRBJ1-5; no definite D call. V shed 4 bases and J shed 0 bases, with 7 bases lying between them. The germline V gene has CDR1 LNHDA and CDR2 SQIVND (reference sequence). The CDR3 sequence is 14 residues long.

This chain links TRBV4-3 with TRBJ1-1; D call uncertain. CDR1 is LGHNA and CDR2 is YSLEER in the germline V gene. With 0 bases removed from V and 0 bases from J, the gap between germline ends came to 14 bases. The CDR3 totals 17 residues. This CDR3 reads CASSQDVYRVMNTEAFF. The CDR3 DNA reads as TGCGCCAGCAGCCAAGATGTATACAGAGTAATGAACACTGAAGCTTTCTTT.

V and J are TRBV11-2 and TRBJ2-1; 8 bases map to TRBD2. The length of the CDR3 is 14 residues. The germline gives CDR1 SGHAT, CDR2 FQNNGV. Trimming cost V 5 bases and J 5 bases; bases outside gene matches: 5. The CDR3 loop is CASSLSGSNNEQFF. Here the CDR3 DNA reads TGTGCCAGCAGCCTAAGCGGGAGCAACAATGAGCAGTTCTTC.

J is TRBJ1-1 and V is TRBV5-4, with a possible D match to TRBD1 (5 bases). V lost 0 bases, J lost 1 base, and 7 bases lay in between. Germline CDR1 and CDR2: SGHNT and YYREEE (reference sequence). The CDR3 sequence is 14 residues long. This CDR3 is CASSLGGKNTEAFF. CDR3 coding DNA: TGTGCCAGCAGCTTGGGGGGCAAGAACACTGAAGCTTTCTTT.

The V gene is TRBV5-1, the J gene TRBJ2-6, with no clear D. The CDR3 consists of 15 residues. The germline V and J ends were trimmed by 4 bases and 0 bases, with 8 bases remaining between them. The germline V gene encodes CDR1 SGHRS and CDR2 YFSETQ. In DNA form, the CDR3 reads TGCGCCAGCAGCCCCCGCGACTCTGGGGCCAACGTCCTGACTTTC. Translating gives CASSPRDSGANVLTF. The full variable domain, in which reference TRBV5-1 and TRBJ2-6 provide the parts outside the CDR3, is KAGVTQTPRYLIKTRGQQVTLSCSPISGHRSVSWYQQTPGQGLQFLFEYFSETQRNKGNFPGRFSGRQFSNSRSEMNVSTLELGDSALYLCASSPRDSGANVLTFGAGSRLTVL.

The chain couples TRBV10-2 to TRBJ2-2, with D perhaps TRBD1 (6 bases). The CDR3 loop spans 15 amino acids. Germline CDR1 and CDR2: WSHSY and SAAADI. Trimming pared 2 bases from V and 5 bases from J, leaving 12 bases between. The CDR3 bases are TGCGCCAGCAGTGAGGTCAAGGGGGAGACCGGGGAGCTGTTTTTT. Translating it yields CASSEVKGETGELFF.

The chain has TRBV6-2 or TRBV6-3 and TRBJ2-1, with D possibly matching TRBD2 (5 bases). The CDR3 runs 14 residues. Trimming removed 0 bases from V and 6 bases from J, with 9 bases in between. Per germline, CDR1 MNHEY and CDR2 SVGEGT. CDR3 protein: CASSYSIGGNEQFF. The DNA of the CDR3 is TGTGCCAGCAGTTACTCGATCGGAGGCAATGAGCAGTTCTTC.

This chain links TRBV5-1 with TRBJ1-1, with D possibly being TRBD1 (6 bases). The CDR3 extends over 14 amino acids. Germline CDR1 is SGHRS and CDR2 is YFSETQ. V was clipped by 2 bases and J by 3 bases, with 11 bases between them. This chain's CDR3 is CASSFETGDTEAFF. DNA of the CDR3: TGCGCCAGCAGCTTCGAGACAGGCGACACTGAAGCTTTCTTT.

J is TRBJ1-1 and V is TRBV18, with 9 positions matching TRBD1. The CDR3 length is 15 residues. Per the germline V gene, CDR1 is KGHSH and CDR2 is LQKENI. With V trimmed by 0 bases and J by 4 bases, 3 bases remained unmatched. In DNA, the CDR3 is TGTGCCAGCTCACCACCTGGGACAGGGTCCACTGAAGCTTTCTTT. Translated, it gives CASSPPGTGSTEAFF. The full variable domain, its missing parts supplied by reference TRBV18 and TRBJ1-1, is NAGVMQNPRHLVRRRGQEARLRCSPMKGHSHVYWYRQLPEEGLKFMVYLQKENIIDESGMPKERFSAEFPKEGPSILRIQQVVRGDSAAYFCASSPPGTGSTEAFFGQGTRLTVV.

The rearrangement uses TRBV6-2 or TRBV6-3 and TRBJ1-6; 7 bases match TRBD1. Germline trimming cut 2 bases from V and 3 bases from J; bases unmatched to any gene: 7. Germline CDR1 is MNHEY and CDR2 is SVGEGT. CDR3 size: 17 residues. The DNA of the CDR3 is TGTGCCAGCAGTTACCCGGGACAGCTGAACTATAATTCACCCCTCCACTTT. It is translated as CASSYPGQLNYNSPLHF.

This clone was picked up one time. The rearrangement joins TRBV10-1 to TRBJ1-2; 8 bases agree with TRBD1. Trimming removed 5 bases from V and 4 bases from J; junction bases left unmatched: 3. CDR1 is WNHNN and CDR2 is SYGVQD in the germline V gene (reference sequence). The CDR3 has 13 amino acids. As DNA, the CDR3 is TGCGCCAGCAGTCCGGGACAGGCCTATGGCTACACCTTC. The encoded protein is CASSPGQAYGYTF.

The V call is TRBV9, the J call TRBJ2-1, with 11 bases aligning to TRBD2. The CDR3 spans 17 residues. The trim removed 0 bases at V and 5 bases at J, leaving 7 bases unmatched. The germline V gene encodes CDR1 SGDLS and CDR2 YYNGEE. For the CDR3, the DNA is TGTGCCAGCAGCGTAGGATTAGCGGGAGGGCCAGACAATGAGCAGTTCTTC. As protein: CASSVGLAGGPDNEQFF.

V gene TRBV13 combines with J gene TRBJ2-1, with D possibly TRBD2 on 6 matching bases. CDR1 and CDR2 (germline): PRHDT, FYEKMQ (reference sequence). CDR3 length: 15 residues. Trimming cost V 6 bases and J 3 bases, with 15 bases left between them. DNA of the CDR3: TGTGCCAGCAGATTCCTAGCGTCTCGCTACAATGAGCAGTTCTTC. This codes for CASRFLASRYNEQFF.

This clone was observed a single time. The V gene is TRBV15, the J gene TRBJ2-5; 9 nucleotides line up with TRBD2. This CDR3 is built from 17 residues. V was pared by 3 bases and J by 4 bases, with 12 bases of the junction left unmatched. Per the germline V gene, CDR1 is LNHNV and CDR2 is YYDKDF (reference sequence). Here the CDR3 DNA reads TGTGCCACCAGCAGCCCTAACCCAGCGGGAGGAAGAGAGACCCAGTACTTC. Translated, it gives CATSSPNPAGGRETQYF.

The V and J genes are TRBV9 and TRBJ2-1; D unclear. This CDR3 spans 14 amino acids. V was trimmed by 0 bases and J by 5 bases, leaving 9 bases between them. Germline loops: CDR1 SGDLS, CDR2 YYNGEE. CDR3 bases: TGTGCCAGCAGCGTAGTTACTACCAACAATGAGCAGTTCTTC. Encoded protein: CASSVVTTNNEQFF.